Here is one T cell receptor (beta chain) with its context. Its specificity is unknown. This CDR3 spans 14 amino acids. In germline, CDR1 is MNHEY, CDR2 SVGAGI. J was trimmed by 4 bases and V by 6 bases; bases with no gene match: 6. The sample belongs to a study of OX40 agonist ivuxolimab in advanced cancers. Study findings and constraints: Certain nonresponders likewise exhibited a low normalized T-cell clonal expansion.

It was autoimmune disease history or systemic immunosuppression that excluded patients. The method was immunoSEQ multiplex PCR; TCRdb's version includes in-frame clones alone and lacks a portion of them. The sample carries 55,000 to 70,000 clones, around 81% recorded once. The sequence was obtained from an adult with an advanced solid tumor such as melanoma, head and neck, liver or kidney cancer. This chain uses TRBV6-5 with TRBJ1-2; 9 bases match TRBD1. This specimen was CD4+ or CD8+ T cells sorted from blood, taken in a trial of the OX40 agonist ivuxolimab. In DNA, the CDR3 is TGTGCCAGCAGAGGACAGGGGCTGAGCTATGGCTACACCTTC. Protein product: CASRGQGLSYGYTF.